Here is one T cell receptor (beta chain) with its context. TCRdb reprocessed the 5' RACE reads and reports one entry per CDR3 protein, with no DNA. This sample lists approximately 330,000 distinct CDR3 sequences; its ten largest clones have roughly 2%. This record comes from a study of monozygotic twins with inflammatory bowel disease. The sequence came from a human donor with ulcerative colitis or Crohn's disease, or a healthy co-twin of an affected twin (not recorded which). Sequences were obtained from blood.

CDR3 region: CSAFIGGTGELFF. V usage is TRBV29-1 and J usage is TRBJ2-2; with no DNA, the TCRdb D assignment of TRBD1 cannot be verified. The CDR3 runs to 13 residues. The germline V gene encodes CDR1 SQVTM and CDR2 ANQGSEA.